This T cell receptor (beta chain) was recorded in a study of vaccination and CD4 T cells after COVID-19. Background on the study: Convalescent patients had positive nasal swab PCR results for SARS-CoV-2. Disease was mild in nine and severe in one. The stimulating agents, overlapping spike peptides, came from SARS-CoV-2, HCoV-NL63, HCoV-OC43 and HCoV-229E. Broader study findings: The study found median SARS-CoV-2-reactive clonotypes rising from about 20 to 38, not significantly. In convalescent patients, 304 of 307 vaccine-specific clones were mono-reactive for SARS-CoV-2 spike.

Sequenced with the Oncomine TCR Beta short-read assay was DNA taken from cultured CD4+ T cells. TCRdb called the PCR reads again in MiXCR, with one record for every CDR3 protein. This sample yields 15,000 to 20,000 distinct CDR3 sequences, of which 25% to 30% are seen a single time; around a sixth belongs to the top ten. The treatment denotes: roughly nine-day PBMC culture with coronavirus spike peptide pools or control peptides (ViraFEST assay). V was clipped by 7 bases and J by 2 bases, with 15 bases between them. The CDR3 contains 14 residues. Only a few counts were recorded for this clonotype. As yet, its antigen is unknown.

The sequencing input was cultured CD4+ T cells from blood. The source is a human donor with COVID-19. This chain joins TRBV12-3 or TRBV12-4 and TRBJ2-7; D is possibly TRBD1 or TRBD2 (5 bases each). The CDR3 here is CASNSSGTPYEQYF. The CDR3 nucleotides read TGTGCCAGCAATTCCTCCGGGACCCCCTACGAGCAGTACTTC.